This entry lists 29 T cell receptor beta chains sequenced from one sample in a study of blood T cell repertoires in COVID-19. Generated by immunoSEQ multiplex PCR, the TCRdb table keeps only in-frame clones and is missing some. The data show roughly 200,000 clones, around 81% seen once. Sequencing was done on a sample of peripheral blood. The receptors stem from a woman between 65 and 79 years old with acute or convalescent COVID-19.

The CDR3 DNA is TGTGCCAGCAGTGAAGAGAGGGCGTTTTTGAACACTGAAGCTTTCTTT. Translated: CASSEERAFLNTEAFF. This chain uses TRBV2 with TRBJ1-1; no firm D call. The CDR3 is made up of 16 amino acids. The germline V gene encodes CDR1 SNHLY and CDR2 FYNNEI. Between the trimmed V and J ends, which lost 1 base and 0 bases, there was a span of 12 bases.

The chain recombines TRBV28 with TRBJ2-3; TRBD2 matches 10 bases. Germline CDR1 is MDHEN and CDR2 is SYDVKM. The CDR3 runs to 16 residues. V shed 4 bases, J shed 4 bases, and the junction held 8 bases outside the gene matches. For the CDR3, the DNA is TGTGCCAGCAGTTCCGTAGCGGGAGGAGGGTCAGATACGCAGTATTTT. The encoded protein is CASSSVAGGGSDTQYF.

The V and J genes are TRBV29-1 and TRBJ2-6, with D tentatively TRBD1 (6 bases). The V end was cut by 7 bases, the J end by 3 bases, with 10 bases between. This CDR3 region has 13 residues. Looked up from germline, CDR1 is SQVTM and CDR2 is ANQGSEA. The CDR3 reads CSARGYGANVLTF. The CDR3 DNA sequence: TGCAGCGCCAGGGGATATGGGGCCAACGTCCTGACTTTC.

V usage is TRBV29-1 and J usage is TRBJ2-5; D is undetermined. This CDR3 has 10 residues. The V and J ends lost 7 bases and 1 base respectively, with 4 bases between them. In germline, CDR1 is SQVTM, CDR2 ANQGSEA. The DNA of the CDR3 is TGCAGCGGACTCCAAGAGACCCAGTACTTC. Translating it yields CSGLQETQYF.

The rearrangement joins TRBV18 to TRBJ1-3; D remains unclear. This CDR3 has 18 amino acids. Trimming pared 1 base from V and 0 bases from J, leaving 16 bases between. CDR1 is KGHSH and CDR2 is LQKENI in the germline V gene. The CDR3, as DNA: TGTGCCAGCTCACCACGGCTCACTGACGGAGCCTCTGGAAACACCATATATTTT. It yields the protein CASSPRLTDGASGNTIYF.

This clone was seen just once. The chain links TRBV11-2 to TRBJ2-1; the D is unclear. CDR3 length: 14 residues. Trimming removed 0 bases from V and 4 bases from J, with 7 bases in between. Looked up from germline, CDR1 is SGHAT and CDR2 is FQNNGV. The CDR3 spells CASSLDPVYNEQFF. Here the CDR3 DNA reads TGTGCCAGCAGCTTAGATCCCGTATACAATGAGCAGTTCTTC.

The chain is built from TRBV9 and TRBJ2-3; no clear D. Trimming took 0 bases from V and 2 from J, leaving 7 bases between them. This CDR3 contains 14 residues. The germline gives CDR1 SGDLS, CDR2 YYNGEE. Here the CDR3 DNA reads TGTGCCAGCAGCGTAGCGGTTTACACAGATACGCAGTATTTT. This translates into CASSVAVYTDTQYF.

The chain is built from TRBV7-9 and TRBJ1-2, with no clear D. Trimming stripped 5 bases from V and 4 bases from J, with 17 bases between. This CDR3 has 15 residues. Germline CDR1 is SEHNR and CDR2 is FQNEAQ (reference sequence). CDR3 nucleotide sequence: TGTGCCAGCAGCGGACTGAGGACGGACGGCTATGGCTACACCTTC. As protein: CASSGLRTDGYGYTF.

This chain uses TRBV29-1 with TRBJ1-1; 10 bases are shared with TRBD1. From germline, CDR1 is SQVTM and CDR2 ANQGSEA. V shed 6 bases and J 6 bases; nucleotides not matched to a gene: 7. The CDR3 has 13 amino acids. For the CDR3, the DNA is TGCAGCGTAAACACCGGGACAGGGGCTGAAGCTTTCTTT. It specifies CSVNTGTGAEAFF.

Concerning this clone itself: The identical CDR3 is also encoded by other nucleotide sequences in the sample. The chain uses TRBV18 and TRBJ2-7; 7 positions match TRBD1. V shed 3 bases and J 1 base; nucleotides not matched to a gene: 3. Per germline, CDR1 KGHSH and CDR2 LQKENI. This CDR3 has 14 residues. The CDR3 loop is CASSPGTESYEQYF. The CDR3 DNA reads TGTGCCAGCTCACCTGGGACAGAGTCCTACGAGCAGTACTTC.

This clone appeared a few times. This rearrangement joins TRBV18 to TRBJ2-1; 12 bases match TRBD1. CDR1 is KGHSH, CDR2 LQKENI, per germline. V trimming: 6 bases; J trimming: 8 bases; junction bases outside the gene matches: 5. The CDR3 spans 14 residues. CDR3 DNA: TGTGCCAGCTCCCCCGGGACAGGGGGCTATGAGCAGTTCTTC. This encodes CASSPGTGGYEQFF.

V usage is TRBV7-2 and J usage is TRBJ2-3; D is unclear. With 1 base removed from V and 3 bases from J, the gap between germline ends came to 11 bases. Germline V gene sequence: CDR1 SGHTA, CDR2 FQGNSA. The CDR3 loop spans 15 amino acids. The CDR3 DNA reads TGTGCCAGCAGCTTAGGGCGGCTGATAACAGATACGCAGTATTTT. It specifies CASSLGRLITDTQYF. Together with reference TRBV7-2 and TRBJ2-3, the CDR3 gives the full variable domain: GAGVSQSPSNKVTEKGKDVELRCDPISGHTALYWYRQSLGQGLEFLIYFQGNSAPDKSGLPSDRFSAERTGGSVSTLTIQRTQQEDSAVYLCASSLGRLITDTQYFGPGTRLTVL.

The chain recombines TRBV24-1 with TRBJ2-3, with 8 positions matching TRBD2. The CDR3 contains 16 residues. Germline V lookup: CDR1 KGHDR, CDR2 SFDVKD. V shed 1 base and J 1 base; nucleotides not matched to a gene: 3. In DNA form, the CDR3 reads TGTGCCACCAGTGATTTCAGCGGGAGAGGCACAGATACGCAGTATTTT. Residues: CATSDFSGRGTDTQYF.

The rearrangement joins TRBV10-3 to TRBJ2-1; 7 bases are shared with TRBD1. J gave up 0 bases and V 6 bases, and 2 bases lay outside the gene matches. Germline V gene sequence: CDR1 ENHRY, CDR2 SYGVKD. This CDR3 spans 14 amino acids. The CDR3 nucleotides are TGTGCCATCAGAACAGGGGTCTCCTACAATGAGCAGTTCTTC. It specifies CAIRTGVSYNEQFF.

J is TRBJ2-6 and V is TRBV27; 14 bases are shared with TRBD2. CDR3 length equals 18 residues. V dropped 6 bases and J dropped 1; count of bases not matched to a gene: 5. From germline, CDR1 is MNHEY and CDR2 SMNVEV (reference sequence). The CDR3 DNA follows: TGTGCCAGCAGCCGCGGACTAGCGGGAGGATCTGGGGCCAACGTCCTGACTTTC. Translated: CASSRGLAGGSGANVLTF.

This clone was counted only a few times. The CDR3: CASSPRTKNTGELFF. In DNA, the CDR3 is TGTGCCAGCAGCCCACGGACAAAGAACACCGGGGAGCTGTTTTTT. The V call is TRBV7-6, the J call TRBJ2-2; the D gene is possibly TRBD1 (5 bases). The V end was cut by 5 bases, the J end by 1 base, with 11 bases between. The CDR3 sequence is 15 residues long. The V gene's germline CDR1 is SGHVS and CDR2 FNYEAQ.

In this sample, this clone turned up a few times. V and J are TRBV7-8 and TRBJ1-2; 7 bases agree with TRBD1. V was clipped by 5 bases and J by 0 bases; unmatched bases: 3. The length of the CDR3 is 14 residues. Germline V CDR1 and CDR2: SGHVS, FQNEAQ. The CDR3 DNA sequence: TGTGCCAGCAGCCGGGACAGTACTAACTATGGCTACACCTTC. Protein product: CASSRDSTNYGYTF. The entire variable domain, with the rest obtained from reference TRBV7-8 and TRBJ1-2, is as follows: GAGVSQSPRYKVAKRGQDVALRCDPISGHVSLFWYQQALGQGPEFLTYFQNEAQLDKSGLPSDRFFAERPEGSVSTLKIQRTQQEDSAVYLCASSRDSTNYGYTFGSGTRLTVV.

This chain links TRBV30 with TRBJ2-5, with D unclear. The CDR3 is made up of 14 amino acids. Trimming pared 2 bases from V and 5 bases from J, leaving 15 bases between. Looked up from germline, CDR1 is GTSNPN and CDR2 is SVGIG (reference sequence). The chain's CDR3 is CAWSSKTPTETQYF. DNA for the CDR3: TGTGCCTGGAGTTCCAAGACACCGACGGAGACCCAGTACTTC.

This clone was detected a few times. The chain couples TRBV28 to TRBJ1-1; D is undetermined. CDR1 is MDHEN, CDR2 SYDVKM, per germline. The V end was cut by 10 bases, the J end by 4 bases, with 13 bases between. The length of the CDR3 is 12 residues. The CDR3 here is CATLQSRTEAFF. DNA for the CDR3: TGTGCCACCCTACAGTCCCGCACTGAAGCTTTCTTT.

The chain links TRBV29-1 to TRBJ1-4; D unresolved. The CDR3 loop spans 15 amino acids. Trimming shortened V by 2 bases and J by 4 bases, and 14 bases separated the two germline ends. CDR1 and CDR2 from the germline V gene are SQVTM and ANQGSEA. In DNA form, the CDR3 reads TGCAGCGTTGAATCGTCGGCCAGCGGTAATGAAAAACTGTTTTTT. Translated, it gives CSVESSASGNEKLFF.

The CDR3 bases are TGTGCCAGCAGCTCAAGGACAGGGGTGGTCGGGGAGCTGTTTTTT. Protein product: CASSSRTGVVGELFF. The chain combines TRBV5-5 with TRBJ2-2; the match to TRBD1 covers 9 bases. Germline V lookup: CDR1 SGHKS, CDR2 YYEKEE (reference sequence). The trim removed 3 bases at V and 7 bases at J, leaving 7 bases unmatched. The CDR3 is 15 residues long.

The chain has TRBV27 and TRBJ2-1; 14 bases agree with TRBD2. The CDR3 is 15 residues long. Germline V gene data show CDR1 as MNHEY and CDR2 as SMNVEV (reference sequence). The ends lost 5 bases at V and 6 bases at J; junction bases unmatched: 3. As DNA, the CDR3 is TGTGCCAGCAGTGTAGGACTAGCGGGAGGCAATGAGCAGTTCTTC. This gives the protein CASSVGLAGGNEQFF.

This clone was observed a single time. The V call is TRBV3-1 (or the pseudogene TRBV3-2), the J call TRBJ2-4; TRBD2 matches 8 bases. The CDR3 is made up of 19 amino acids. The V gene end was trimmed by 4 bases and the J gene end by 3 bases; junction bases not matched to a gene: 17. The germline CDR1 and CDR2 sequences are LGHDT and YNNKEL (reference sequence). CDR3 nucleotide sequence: TGTGCCAGCAGCCCGAGCGCCTCTAGTGAGCGGGAGTACAAAAACATTCAGTACTTC. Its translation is CASSPSASSEREYKNIQYF.

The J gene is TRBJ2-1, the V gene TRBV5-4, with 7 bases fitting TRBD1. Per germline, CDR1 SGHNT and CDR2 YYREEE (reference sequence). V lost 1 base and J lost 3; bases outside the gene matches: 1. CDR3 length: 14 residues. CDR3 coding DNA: TGTGCCAGCAGCTTGAACAGGGGCTACAATGAGCAGTTCTTC. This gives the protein CASSLNRGYNEQFF.

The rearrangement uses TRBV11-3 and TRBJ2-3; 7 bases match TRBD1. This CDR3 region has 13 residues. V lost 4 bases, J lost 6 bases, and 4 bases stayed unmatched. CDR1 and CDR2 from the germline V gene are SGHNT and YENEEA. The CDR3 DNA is TGTGCCAGCAGCTCCGACAGGGACGATACGCAGTATTTT. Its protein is CASSSDRDDTQYF. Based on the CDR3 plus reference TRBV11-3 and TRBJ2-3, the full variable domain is EAGVVQSPRYKIIEKKQPVAFWCNPISGHNTLYWYLQNLGQGPELLIRYENEEAVDDSQLPKDRFSAERLKGVDSTLKIQPAELGDSAVYLCASSSDRDDTQYFGPGTRLTVL.

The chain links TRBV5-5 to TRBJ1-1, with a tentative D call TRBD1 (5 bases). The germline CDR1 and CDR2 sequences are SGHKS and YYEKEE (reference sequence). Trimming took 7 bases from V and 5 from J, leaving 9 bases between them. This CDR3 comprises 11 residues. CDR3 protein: CASAGRTEAFF. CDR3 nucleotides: TGTGCCAGCGCAGGGAGGACTGAAGCTTTCTTT.

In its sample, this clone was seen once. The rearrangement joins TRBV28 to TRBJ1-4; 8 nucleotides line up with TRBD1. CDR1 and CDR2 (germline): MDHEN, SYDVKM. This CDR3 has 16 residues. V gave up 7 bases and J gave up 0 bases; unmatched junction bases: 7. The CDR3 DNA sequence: TGTGCCAGCACCGGACAGGGAGGTGCAACTAATGAAAAACTGTTTTTT. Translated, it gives CASTGQGGATNEKLFF.

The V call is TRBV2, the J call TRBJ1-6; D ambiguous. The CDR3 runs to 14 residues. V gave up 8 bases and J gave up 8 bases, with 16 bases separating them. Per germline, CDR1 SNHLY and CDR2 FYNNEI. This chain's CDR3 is CASYNGQVHSPLHF. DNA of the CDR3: TGTGCCAGCTACAATGGTCAGGTCCATTCACCCCTCCACTTT.

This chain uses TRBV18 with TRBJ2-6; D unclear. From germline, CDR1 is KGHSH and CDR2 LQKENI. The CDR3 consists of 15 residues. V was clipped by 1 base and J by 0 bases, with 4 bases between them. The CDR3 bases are TGTGCCAGCTCACCACTTCTCTCTGGGGCCAACGTCCTGACTTTC. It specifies CASSPLLSGANVLTF.